Detailed here is one T cell receptor (beta chain). Its antigen is unidentified. MiXCR, applied by TCRdb to the 5' RACE reads, yields one record per CDR3 protein. The sample has some 54,000 distinct CDR3 sequences; about 7% are singletons. This specimen comes from a study of CD8 T cells in ankylosing spondylitis. CDR3 size: 14 residues. After removal of 0 bases from V and 8 bases from J, the junction contained 5 bases not matched to a gene. Germline V gene sequence: CDR1 SGDLS, CDR2 YYNGEE. Study outcomes and limitations: Before this, some motif variants had been reported in reactive arthritis synovial fluid and blood.

The TCR comes from a female donor with ankylosing spondylitis or in good health (not recorded which). This rearrangement joins TRBV9 to TRBJ2-4, with TRBD2 matching over 7 bases. The sample consisted of blood, either unsorted or a sorted T cell fraction (not recorded which). The DNA for the CDR3 is TGTGCCAGCAGCGTAGGAGCAGGGAGGGACATTCAGTACTTC. Protein sequence: CASSVGAGRDIQYF.